Each of the 26 T cell receptor beta chains below was sequenced from the same sample in a study of blood T cell repertoires in COVID-19. Profiled with immunoSEQ multiplex PCR; TCRdb holds only in-frame clones, not every one. The table shows approximately 260,000 clones, with roughly nine tenths occurring only once. What was sequenced was PBMCs or T cells enriched from blood (not recorded which). Receptor source: a woman aged 30 to 39 with acute COVID-19.

This chain connects TRBV7-8 to TRBJ1-5; D gene ambiguous. The CDR3 runs to 14 residues. Trimming pared 5 bases from V and 0 bases from J, leaving 8 bases between. CDR1 is SGHVS and CDR2 is FQNEAQ in the germline V gene. CDR3 in amino acids: CASSTRDSNQPQHF. Written as DNA, the CDR3 is TGTGCCAGCAGCACCCGCGATAGCAATCAGCCCCAGCATTTT.

This rearrangement joins TRBV3-1 (or the pseudogene TRBV3-2) to TRBJ2-2; 9 bases line up with TRBD1. Germline V gene sequence: CDR1 LGHDT, CDR2 YNNKEL (reference sequence). V shed 0 bases and J 7 bases; nucleotides not matched to a gene: 15. The CDR3 length is 19 residues. The CDR3 DNA follows: TGTGCCAGCAGCCAAGATAGGGACAGGGTCTCTTTGATGGACGGGGAGCTGTTTTTT. Translation gives CASSQDRDRVSLMDGELFF.

The J gene is TRBJ1-1, the V gene TRBV7-8; 11 bases are shared with TRBD1. Germline CDR1 reads SGHVS; CDR2 reads FQNEAQ. This CDR3 region has 15 residues. After removal of 4 bases from V and 12 bases from J, the junction contained 13 bases not matched to a gene. The CDR3 DNA sequence: TGTGCCAGCAGCTCTGATCCGGGACAGGGGGTAGGAACTTTCTTT. Translating gives CASSSDPGQGVGTFF.

This chain uses TRBV11-3 with TRBJ2-7; D uncertain. Germline CDR1 SGHNT, CDR2 YENEEA. The CDR3 spans 13 residues. The V and J ends lost 0 bases and 8 bases respectively, with 11 bases between them. The CDR3: CASSLDPAAKQYF. The CDR3 bases are TGTGCCAGCAGCTTAGATCCGGCGGCCAAGCAGTACTTC.

The chain carries TRBV15 and TRBJ1-6; TRBD1 matches at 11 bases. V shed 0 bases and J 7 bases; nucleotides not matched to a gene: 8. The CDR3 is 18 amino acids. Looked up from germline, CDR1 is LNHNV and CDR2 is YYDKDF (reference sequence). The CDR3 coding sequence is TGTGCCACCAGCAGAGATAGGGGACAGGGGGGAAGGAATTCACCCCTCCACTTT. It is translated as CATSRDRGQGGRNSPLHF.

The chain uses TRBV21-1 and TRBJ1-4; TRBD1 is the table's D call and was not checked against the DNA. TRBV21-1 is shown as a pseudogene. There are 13 residues in the CDR3. The CDR3 spells CASSSGGAEKLFF. The CDR3 DNA follows: TGTGCCAGCAGCTCAGGGGGCGCGGAAAAACTGTTTTTT.

The chain combines TRBV6-2 or TRBV6-3 with TRBJ2-3, with D unclear. Germline CDR1 reads MNHEY; CDR2 reads SVGEGT. The CDR3 is made up of 15 amino acids. V was trimmed by 5 bases and J by 2 bases, leaving 14 bases between them. CDR3 sequence (DNA): TGTGCCAGCAGTCGCAACCGCGACATCACAGATACGCAGTATTTT. Protein product: CASSRNRDITDTQYF.

This chain uses TRBV7-6 with TRBJ2-5; 8 positions match TRBD2. The CDR3 loop spans 14 amino acids. CDR1 SGHVS and CDR2 FNYEAQ come from the germline V gene. J gave up 4 bases and V 2 bases, and 3 bases lay outside the gene matches. This CDR3 is CASSLIRGGETQYF. The DNA for the CDR3 is TGTGCCAGCAGCTTAATTCGGGGGGGAGAGACCCAGTACTTC. Full variable domain (remainder filled in from reference TRBV7-6 and TRBJ2-5): GAGVSQSPRYKVTKRGQDVALRCDPISGHVSLYWYRQALGQGPEFLTYFNYEAQQDKSGLPNDRFSAERPEGSISTLTIQRTEQRDSAMYRCASSLIRGGETQYFGPGTRLLVL.

J is TRBJ2-3 and V is TRBV9; maybe TRBD2 (6 bases). CDR3 length equals 16 residues. Germline V gives CDR1 SGDLS, CDR2 YYNGEE. Trimming cost V 0 bases and J 1 base, with 12 bases left between them. The CDR3 region is CASSVGRRGGTDTQYF. The CDR3 coding sequence is TGTGCCAGCAGCGTAGGGCGGAGGGGAGGCACAGATACGCAGTATTTT.

The rearrangement links TRBV11-2 to TRBJ2-1, with TRBD2 matching 8 bases. The J segment lost 4 bases and the V segment lost 5 bases, leaving 4 bases of the junction unmatched. The CDR3 contains 14 residues. Germline assignment: CDR1 SGHAT and CDR2 FQNNGV. In DNA, the CDR3 is TGTGCCAGCAGCCGTAGCGGGACGTACAATGAGCAGTTCTTC. It translates to CASSRSGTYNEQFF.

This chain joins TRBV7-3 and TRBJ2-1, with 7 nucleotides matching TRBD1. Germline trimming cut 5 bases from V and 9 bases from J; bases unmatched to any gene: 7. The CDR3 is 13 amino acids. The germline V gene has CDR1 SGHTA and CDR2 FQGTGA. CDR3 amino acids: CASSPVDRAEQFF. CDR3 nucleotides: TGTGCCAGCAGCCCCGTCGACAGGGCTGAGCAGTTCTTC.

In DNA, the CDR3 is TGTGCCAGCAGCTTAGACGGGGTTGGGGCCATAGCGGCAGAGACCCAGTACTTC. It yields the protein CASSLDGVGAIAAETQYF. V gene TRBV11-2 combines with J gene TRBJ2-5; D is possibly TRBD2 (6 bases). V dropped 0 bases and J dropped 4 bases, with 21 bases sitting between them. The CDR3 has 18 residues. Looked up from germline, CDR1 is SGHAT and CDR2 is FQNNGV.

This chain connects TRBV9 to TRBJ1-6; TRBD1 aligns across 8 bases. The V segment lost 3 bases and the J segment 7 bases; nucleotides outside the gene matches: 6. The CDR3 consists of 15 residues. CDR1 is SGDLS and CDR2 is YYNGEE in the germline V gene. DNA for the CDR3: TGTGCCAGCAGCGGATTCACAGGGGGGAATTCACCCCTCCACTTT. This codes for CASSGFTGGNSPLHF. The variable domain in full, completed from reference TRBV9 and TRBJ1-6, reads DSGVTQTPKHLITATGQRVTLRCSPRSGDLSVYWYQQSLDQGLQFLIQYYNGEERAKGNILERFSAQQFPDLHSELNLSSLELGDSALYFCASSGFTGGNSPLHFGNGTRLTVT.

This chain connects TRBV28 to TRBJ2-7; D unresolved. CDR3 size: 14 residues. The V and J ends lost 5 bases and 5 bases respectively, with 16 bases between them. Germline V gene lookup returns CDR1 MDHEN and CDR2 SYDVKM. CDR3: CASSHDFAVNEQYF. The CDR3 DNA reads as TGTGCCAGCAGTCACGACTTCGCGGTGAACGAGCAGTACTTC.

The V call is TRBV7-8, the J call TRBJ1-2, with D possibly matching TRBD1 (5 bases). The germline V gene has CDR1 SGHVS and CDR2 FQNEAQ. This CDR3 is built from 17 residues. Trimming pared 0 bases from V and 5 bases from J, leaving 19 bases between. CDR3 sequence: CASSLAHPGQGAYGYTF. CDR3 coding DNA: TGTGCCAGCAGCTTAGCACATCCTGGTCAAGGGGCTTATGGCTACACCTTC. The full variable domain, rest sourced from reference TRBV7-8 and TRBJ1-2, is GAGVSQSPRYKVAKRGQDVALRCDPISGHVSLFWYQQALGQGPEFLTYFQNEAQLDKSGLPSDRFFAERPEGSVSTLKIQRTQQEDSAVYLCASSLAHPGQGAYGYTFGSGTRLTVV.

The V and J genes are TRBV6-5 and TRBJ2-3; 11 nucleotides match TRBD2. This CDR3 contains 14 residues. The germline CDR1 and CDR2 sequences are MNHEY and SVGAGI. The V gene end was trimmed by 7 bases and the J gene end by 5 bases; junction bases not matched to a gene: 5. This CDR3 is CASNSGGGGDTQYF. As DNA, the CDR3 is TGTGCCAGCAATAGCGGGGGGGGAGGAGATACGCAGTATTTT.

The rearrangement links TRBV4-1 to TRBJ2-7; 9 nucleotides match TRBD2. Germline-derived CDR1 and CDR2 are MGHRA and YSYEKL. The CDR3 runs 15 residues. V lost 2 bases, J lost 2 bases, and 4 bases stayed unmatched. This CDR3 is CASSQHQRGAYEQYF. DNA of the CDR3: TGCGCCAGCAGCCAACATCAGCGGGGGGCCTACGAGCAGTACTTC.

This chain joins TRBV6-2 or TRBV6-3 and TRBJ1-1; D remains ambiguous. Per germline, CDR1 MNHEY and CDR2 SVGEGT. V lost 2 bases and J lost 4, with 5 bases in between. The CDR3 spans 12 residues. CDR3 region: CASSYLGTEAFF. DNA of the CDR3: TGTGCCAGCAGTTACCTAGGCACTGAAGCTTTCTTT.

This sequence joins TRBV29-1 and TRBJ2-7, with 8 bases matching TRBD2. Looked up from germline, CDR1 is SQVTM and CDR2 is ANQGSEA. The ends lost 4 bases at V and 4 bases at J; junction bases unmatched: 18. The CDR3 has 17 residues. The CDR3 DNA is TGCAGCGTTGTTACTGCTAAACTAGCGGCTTTTGGTTACGAGCAGTACTTC. Amino acids: CSVVTAKLAAFGYEQYF.

V usage is TRBV5-1 and J usage is TRBJ2-5, with a weak D call TRBD1 (6 bases). This CDR3 region has 15 residues. Between the trimmed V and J ends, which lost 4 bases and 2 bases, there was a span of 15 bases. CDR1 is SGHRS and CDR2 is YFSETQ in the germline V gene. The CDR3 loop is CASSPIPDSQETQYF. Here the CDR3 DNA reads TGCGCCAGCAGCCCCATCCCGGACAGTCAAGAGACCCAGTACTTC. Looking up the rest from reference TRBV5-1 and TRBJ2-5 gives the full variable domain: KAGVTQTPRYLIKTRGQQVTLSCSPISGHRSVSWYQQTPGQGLQFLFEYFSETQRNKGNFPGRFSGRQFSNSRSEMNVSTLELGDSALYLCASSPIPDSQETQYFGPGTRLLVL.

The chain is built from TRBV7-9 and TRBJ1-4; TRBD1 matches 11 bases. J gave up 0 bases and V 5 bases, and 2 bases lay outside the gene matches. The CDR3 is 16 residues long. CDR1 and CDR2 from the germline V gene are SEHNR and FQNEAQ (reference sequence). The CDR3 region is CASSEGQGATNEKLFF. CDR3 nucleotide sequence: TGTGCCAGCAGCGAGGGACAGGGGGCAACTAATGAAAAACTGTTTTTT. The variable domain in full, with the rest retrieved from reference TRBV7-9 and TRBJ1-4, is DTGVSQNPRHKITKRGQNVTFRCDPISEHNRLYWYRQTLGQGPEFLTYFQNEAQLEKSRLLSDRFSAERPKGSFSTLEIQRTEQGDSAMYLCASSEGQGATNEKLFFGSGTQLSVL.

This sequence joins TRBV18 and TRBJ2-1, with TRBD1 identical over 7 bases. This CDR3 is built from 12 residues. Germline values: CDR1 KGHSH, CDR2 LQKENI. Germline trimming cut 6 bases from V and 10 bases from J; bases unmatched to any gene: 6. The CDR3 here is CASSPTGVEQFF. The DNA for the CDR3 is TGTGCCAGCTCCCCAACAGGGGTGGAGCAGTTCTTC. Complete variable domain (other parts from reference TRBV18 and TRBJ2-1): NAGVMQNPRHLVRRRGQEARLRCSPMKGHSHVYWYRQLPEEGLKFMVYLQKENIIDESGMPKERFSAEFPKEGPSILRIQQVVRGDSAAYFCASSPTGVEQFFGPGTRLTVL.

This chain uses TRBV2 with TRBJ1-1; 8 nucleotides align to TRBD1. Germline lookup yields CDR1 SNHLY and CDR2 FYNNEI. The CDR3 contains 14 residues. Unmatched junction bases numbered 5, after V lost 7 bases and J lost 1 base. CDR3 protein: CASTGGARNTEAFF. CDR3 nucleotide sequence: TGTGCCAGCACAGGGGGCGCGAGGAACACTGAAGCTTTCTTT.

This clone was detected only a few times. The J gene is TRBJ1-5, the V gene TRBV4-1; a weak D match, TRBD1 (6 bases). The V gene lost 2 bases and the J gene lost 6 bases, with 17 bases spanning the gap. The length of the CDR3 is 16 residues. CDR1 and CDR2 from the germline V gene are MGHRA and YSYEKL. The CDR3 nucleotides read TGCGCCAGCAGCCAACCCCAACAGGGCCGGATTCAGCCCCAGCATTTT. Amino acid sequence: CASSQPQQGRIQPQHF.

J is TRBJ1-1 and V is TRBV19; maybe TRBD1 (5 bases). Looked up from germline, CDR1 is LNHDA and CDR2 is SQIVND (reference sequence). Trimming took 6 bases from V and 1 from J, leaving 18 bases between them. There are 16 residues in the CDR3. The CDR3 loop is CASSPPLWGGNTEAFF. The DNA of the CDR3 is TGTGCCAGTAGCCCTCCGTTGTGGGGGGGGAACACTGAAGCTTTCTTT.

Here the CDR3 DNA reads TGTGCCAGCAGTTACGGGGCCTACGGCGGCTATGGCTACACCTTC. It encodes CASSYGAYGGYGYTF. The chain combines TRBV6-5 with TRBJ1-2; D may be TRBD1 (5 bases). Between the trimmed V and J ends, which lost 2 bases and 4 bases, there was a span of 14 bases. CDR1 and CDR2 (germline): MNHEY, SVGAGI. This CDR3 is built from 15 residues.